A selection of T cell receptor beta chains follows, all from one sample in a study of T-cell reconstitution after alpha-beta-depleted transplantation in children. TCRdb re-derived calls from the PCR reads in MiXCR, one entry per CDR3 protein. The table includes about 980,000 distinct CDR3 sequences, about 26% detected once. Here the sequenced sample was PBMCs, mostly from graft donor cells, taken 360 days after TCRalphabeta/CD19-depleted stem cell transplant. Receptors were obtained from a boy younger than two who had a stem cell transplant for SCID, so the T cells may come from the graft donor. Each CDR3 is given with its conserved first and last residue. Fields, in order: D gene, clone size, V gene, J gene, CDR3 DNA, CDR3 protein. D genes are given only for firm matches. The size of a clone is reported for some rows only, either as once, few or many, or as a class for expanded clones.

d_call: TRBD2
clone_size: -
v_call: TRBV7-9
j_call: TRBJ2-1
cdr3_nt: TGTGCCAGCTCCCGGGACTATCCAACCGCCAATGAGCAGTTCTTC
cdr3_aa: CASSRDYPTANEQFF

d_call: -
clone_size: -
v_call: TRBV11-1
j_call: TRBJ2-5
cdr3_nt: TGTGCCAGCAGCCCAAGGGGCAGGGGGGACTCCCAAGAGACCCAGTACTTC
cdr3_aa: CASSPRGRGDSQETQYF

d_call: -
clone_size: -
v_call: TRBV20-1
j_call: TRBJ2-1
cdr3_nt: TGCAGTGTCGGGGGGACCGGGACAAGATACAATGAGCAGTTCTTC
cdr3_aa: CSVGGTGTRYNEQFF

d_call: TRBD1
clone_size: -
v_call: TRBV4-1
j_call: TRBJ2-1
cdr3_nt: TGCGCCAGCAGCCGACCCGGGACAGAATACAATGAGCAGTTCTTC
cdr3_aa: CASSRPGTEYNEQFF

d_call: TRBD1
clone_size: -
v_call: TRBV5-1
j_call: TRBJ2-7
cdr3_nt: TGCGCCAGCAGCTTTCGAGGACAGGGGGAATTCTACGAGCAGTACTTC
cdr3_aa: CASSFRGQGEFYEQYF

d_call: -
clone_size: few
v_call: TRBV2
j_call: TRBJ1-6
cdr3_nt: TGTGCCAGCAGTTTCGTTGCACAGGGCAATTCACCCCTCCACTTT
cdr3_aa: CASSFVAQGNSPLHF

d_call: TRBD2
clone_size: -
v_call: TRBV29-1
j_call: TRBJ2-6
cdr3_nt: TGCAGCGTCATTGAAGCGGGGGGGTGGGGGGCCAACGTCCTGACTTTC
cdr3_aa: CSVIEAGGWGANVLTF

d_call: TRBD2
clone_size: few
v_call: TRBV15
j_call: TRBJ2-4
cdr3_nt: TGTGCCACCAGCAGAGCGGGACTCCCGGGGGGAAACATTCAGTACTTC
cdr3_aa: CATSRAGLPGGNIQYF

d_call: TRBD2
clone_size: once
v_call: TRBV9
j_call: TRBJ2-1
cdr3_nt: TGTGCCAGCAGCGTAGCTTTAGCGGGGGGGCTCGATGAGCAGTTCTTC
cdr3_aa: CASSVALAGGLDEQFF

d_call: -
clone_size: -
v_call: TRBV28
j_call: TRBJ2-7
cdr3_nt: TGTGCCAGCAGTTTATCTCTAAAGTCCCTAAGACGGTCCCCCTACGAGCAGTACTTC
cdr3_aa: CASSLSLKSLRRSPYEQYF

d_call: -
clone_size: few
v_call: TRBV5-1
j_call: TRBJ2-2
cdr3_nt: TGCGCCAGCAGCTTGCCACTGGGGGACACCGGGGAGCTGTTTTTT
cdr3_aa: CASSLPLGDTGELFF

d_call: TRBD1
clone_size: -
v_call: TRBV6-2/TRBV6-3
j_call: TRBJ1-2
cdr3_nt: TGTGCCAGCAGTTACTTGGACAGGTCGTCCCATTACTATGGCTACACCTTC
cdr3_aa: CASSYLDRSSHYYGYTF

d_call: -
clone_size: -
v_call: TRBV27
j_call: TRBJ2-1
cdr3_nt: TGTGCCAGCAGCTTTGGCGGATACGGCTACAATGAGCAGTTCTTC
cdr3_aa: CASSFGGYGYNEQFF

d_call: -
clone_size: -
v_call: TRBV6-2/TRBV6-3
j_call: TRBJ1-1
cdr3_nt: TGTGCCACCTGCTTTGCGGACATACTCGGCACTGAAGCTTTCTTT
cdr3_aa: CATCFADILGTEAFF

d_call: TRBD2
clone_size: few
v_call: TRBV5-1
j_call: TRBJ2-1
cdr3_nt: TGCGCCAGTACTAGCGGGGGGCCCTACAATGAGCAGTTCTTC
cdr3_aa: CASTSGGPYNEQFF

d_call: TRBD1
clone_size: -
v_call: TRBV30
j_call: TRBJ1-1
cdr3_nt: TGTGCCTGGAGTGTAGGTTGGTGGACAGGGGTGAACACTGAAGCTTTCTTT
cdr3_aa: CAWSVGWWTGVNTEAFF

d_call: -
clone_size: few
v_call: TRBV10-3
j_call: TRBJ1-1
cdr3_nt: TGTGCCATCAGTGAGGCCCACAGGGCTGAAGCTTTCTTT
cdr3_aa: CAISEAHRAEAFF

d_call: -
clone_size: -
v_call: TRBV6-6
j_call: TRBJ2-7
cdr3_nt: TGTGCCAGCAGTTACGGAGACGAGCAGTACTTC
cdr3_aa: CASSYGDEQYF

d_call: -
clone_size: -
v_call: TRBV12-3/TRBV12-4
j_call: TRBJ2-7
cdr3_nt: TGTGCCAGCACCAGGAGCTACCGGGCGAGGCATGGCGAGCAGTACTTC
cdr3_aa: CASTRSYRARHGEQYF

d_call: TRBD2
clone_size: many
v_call: TRBV3-1
j_call: TRBJ2-3
cdr3_nt: TGTGCCAGCAGCCAAGTAAGCGGGAACACAGATACGCAGTATTTT
cdr3_aa: CASSQVSGNTDTQYF

d_call: TRBD1
clone_size: -
v_call: TRBV7-8
j_call: TRBJ2-7
cdr3_nt: TGTGCCAGCAGCCCTTCGGACAGGGGGCCCTACGAGCAGTACTTC
cdr3_aa: CASSPSDRGPYEQYF